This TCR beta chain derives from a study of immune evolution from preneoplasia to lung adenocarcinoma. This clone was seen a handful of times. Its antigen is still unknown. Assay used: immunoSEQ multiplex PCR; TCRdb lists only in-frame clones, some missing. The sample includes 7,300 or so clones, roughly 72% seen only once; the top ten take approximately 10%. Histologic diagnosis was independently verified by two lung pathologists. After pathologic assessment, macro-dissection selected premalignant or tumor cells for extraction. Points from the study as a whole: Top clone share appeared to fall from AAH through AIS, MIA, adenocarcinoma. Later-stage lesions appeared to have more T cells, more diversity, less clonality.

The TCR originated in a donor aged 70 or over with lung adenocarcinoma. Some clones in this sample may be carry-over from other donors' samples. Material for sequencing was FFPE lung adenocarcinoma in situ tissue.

For the CDR3, the DNA is TGTGCCAGCTCAGGGTTCTACGAGCAGTACTTC. This codes for CASSGFYEQYF. The chain uses TRBV2 and TRBJ2-7; D is perhaps TRBD1 (5 bases). V was clipped by 8 bases and J by 3 bases, with 8 bases between them. CDR3 size: 11 residues. Germline assignment: CDR1 SNHLY and CDR2 FYNNEI. The full variable domain, its missing parts supplied by reference TRBV2 and TRBJ2-7, is EPEVTQTPSHQVTQMGQEVILRCVPISNHLYFYWYRQILGQKVEFLVSFYNNEISEKSEIFDDQFSVERPDGSNFTLKIRSTKLEDSAMYFCASSGFYEQYFGPGTRLTVT.